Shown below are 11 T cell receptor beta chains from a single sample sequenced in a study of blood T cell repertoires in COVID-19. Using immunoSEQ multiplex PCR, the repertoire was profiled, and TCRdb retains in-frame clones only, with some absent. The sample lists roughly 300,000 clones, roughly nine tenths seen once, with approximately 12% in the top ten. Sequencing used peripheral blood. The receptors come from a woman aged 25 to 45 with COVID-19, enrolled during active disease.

CDR3 sequence reads: CATSEAGQGYEQYF. CDR3 sequence (DNA): TGTGCCACCAGTGAAGCGGGACAGGGCTACGAGCAGTACTTC. The V gene is TRBV24-1, the J gene TRBJ2-7; 9 bases align to TRBD1. In germline, CDR1 is KGHDR, CDR2 SFDVKD. The CDR3 sequence is 14 residues long. Germline trimming cut 4 bases from V and 3 bases from J; bases unmatched to any gene: 3.

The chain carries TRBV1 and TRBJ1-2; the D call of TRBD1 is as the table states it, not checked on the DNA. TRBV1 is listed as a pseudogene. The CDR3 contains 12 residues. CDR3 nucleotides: TGCACCAGGGCGACAGGATTCTATGGCTACACCTTC. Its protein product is CTRATGFYGYTF.

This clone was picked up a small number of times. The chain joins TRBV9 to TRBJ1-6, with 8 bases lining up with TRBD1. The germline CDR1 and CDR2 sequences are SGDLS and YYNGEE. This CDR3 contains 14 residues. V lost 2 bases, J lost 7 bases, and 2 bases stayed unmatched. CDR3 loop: CASSVTGGNSPLHF. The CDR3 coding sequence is TGTGCCAGCAGCGTCACAGGGGGGAATTCACCCCTCCACTTT.

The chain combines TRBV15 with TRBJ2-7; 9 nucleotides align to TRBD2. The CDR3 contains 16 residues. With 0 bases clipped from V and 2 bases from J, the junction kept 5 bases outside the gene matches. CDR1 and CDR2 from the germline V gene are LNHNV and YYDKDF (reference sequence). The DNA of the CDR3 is TGTGCCACCAGCAGAGAGGGGTTAGCGGGGGCCTACGAGCAGTACTTC. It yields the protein CATSREGLAGAYEQYF.

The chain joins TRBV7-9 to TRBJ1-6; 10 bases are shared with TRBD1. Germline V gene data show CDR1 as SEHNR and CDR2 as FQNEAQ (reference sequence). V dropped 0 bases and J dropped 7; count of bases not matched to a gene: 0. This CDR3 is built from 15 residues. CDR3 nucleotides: TGTGCCAGCAGCTTAGCGGGACAGGGGAATTCACCCCTCCACTTT. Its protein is CASSLAGQGNSPLHF. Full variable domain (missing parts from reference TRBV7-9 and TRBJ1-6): DTGVSQNPRHKITKRGQNVTFRCDPISEHNRLYWYRQTLGQGPEFLTYFQNEAQLEKSRLLSDRFSAERPKGSFSTLEIQRTEQGDSAMYLCASSLAGQGNSPLHFGNGTRLTVT.

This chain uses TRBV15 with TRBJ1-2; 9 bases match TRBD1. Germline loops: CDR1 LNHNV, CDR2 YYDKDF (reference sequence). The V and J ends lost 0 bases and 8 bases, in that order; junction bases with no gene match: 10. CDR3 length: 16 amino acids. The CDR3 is CATSRDLSSTGGGYTF. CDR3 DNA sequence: TGTGCCACCAGCAGAGATCTGTCTTCGACAGGGGGAGGCTACACCTTC.

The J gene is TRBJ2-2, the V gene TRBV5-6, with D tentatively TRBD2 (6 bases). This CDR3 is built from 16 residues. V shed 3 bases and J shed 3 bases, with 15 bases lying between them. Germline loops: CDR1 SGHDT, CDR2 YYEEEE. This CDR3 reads CASSSREVMDTGELFF. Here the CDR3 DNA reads TGTGCCAGCAGCTCCAGGGAGGTGATGGACACCGGGGAGCTGTTTTTT.

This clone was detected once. CDR3 loop: CATSEEPPATSGNTIYF. The DNA of the CDR3 is TGTGCCACCAGTGAGGAGCCGCCGGCCACCTCTGGAAACACCATATATTTT. This chain connects TRBV24-1 to TRBJ1-3; D uncertain. Germline V gene data show CDR1 as KGHDR and CDR2 as SFDVKD. This CDR3 contains 17 residues. Trimming took off 4 bases at V and 0 bases at J, with 15 bases between the two ends.

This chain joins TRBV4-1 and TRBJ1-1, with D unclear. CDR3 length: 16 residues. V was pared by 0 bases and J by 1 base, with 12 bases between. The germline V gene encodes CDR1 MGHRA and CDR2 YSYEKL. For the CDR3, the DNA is TGCGCCAGCAGCCAAGATCCAGGTCCTGCGAACACTGAAGCTTTCTTT. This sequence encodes CASSQDPGPANTEAFF.

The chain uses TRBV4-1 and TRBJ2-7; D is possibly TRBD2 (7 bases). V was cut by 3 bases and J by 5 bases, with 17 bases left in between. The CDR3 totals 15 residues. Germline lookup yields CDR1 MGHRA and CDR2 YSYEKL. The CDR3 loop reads CASSQSGGPLNEQYF. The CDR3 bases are TGCGCCAGCAGCCAGTCGGGGGGCCCATTGAACGAGCAGTACTTC.

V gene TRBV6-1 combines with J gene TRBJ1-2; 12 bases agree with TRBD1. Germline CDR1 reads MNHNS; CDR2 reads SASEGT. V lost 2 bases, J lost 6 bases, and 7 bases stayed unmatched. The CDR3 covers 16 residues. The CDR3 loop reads CASSESLGQGADGYTF. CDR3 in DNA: TGTGCCAGCAGTGAATCTTTGGGACAGGGGGCGGATGGCTACACCTTC.